The present T cell receptor (beta chain) was sequenced within a study of cytomegalovirus exposure and HLA in healthy donors. The CDR3 runs 14 residues. CDR1 and CDR2 from the germline V gene are LNHDA and SQIVND (reference sequence). J was trimmed by 5 bases and V by 3 bases; bases with no gene match: 5. This PCR relied on a set of 60 Vbeta primers and 13 Jbeta primers. Generated by immunoSEQ multiplex PCR, the TCRdb table keeps only in-frame clones and is missing some. Among 150,000 or so clones, over 65% were seen once, and the ten largest hold 4.7%. This chain joins TRBV19 and TRBJ2-5; TRBD2 matches at 8 bases. The sequenced material came from PBMCs. The sequence was obtained from a young man in good health and CMV-seropositive. CDR3 protein: CASSIWASGETQYF. For the CDR3, the DNA is TGTGCCAGTAGTATTTGGGCTAGCGGGGAGACCCAGTACTTC.